This T cell receptor (beta chain) was observed in a study of regulatory T cells in long-lasting Graves disease. Study findings and constraints: With persistent disease, TRBV28, TRBJ1-2 and TRBJ2-5 were the favored segments.

Construction of TCR beta libraries relied on iRepertoire HTBI primers and on Arm-PCR targeting CDR3 regions. MiXCR was run by TCRdb on the multiplex PCR reads, yielding one entry per CDR3 protein. Of 350,000 to 450,000 distinct CDR3 sequences in the sample, approximately 15% were seen once. This clonotype was picked up many times. Its specificity is not known. V was trimmed by 0 bases and J by 5 bases, leaving 11 bases between them. CDR1 and CDR2 (germline): SGHNT, YENEEA. The CDR3 is 14 residues long. Time point here: newly diagnosed GD, antithyroid drugs for less than 3 months. Following extraction of RNA from PBMCs, that RNA was used to make the TCR library. It was by American Thyroid Association guidelines that Graves' disease was diagnosed. Another study also made use of these data, one on T cells in Graves' hyperthyroidism and ophthalmopathy. As that study records: Hyperthyroidism, newly diagnosed and lasting under 2 months, affected patients aged 18 to 65. Appearing also in blood were most of the thyroid clonotypes expanded above 0.001.

This specimen was peripheral blood mononuclear cells (PBMCs), taken at new diagnosis, from a patient treated with antithyroid drugs. This chain links TRBV11-3 with TRBJ2-7; D possibly uses TRBD1 or TRBD2 (6 bases each). The receptor comes from a woman aged 40 to 50 with Graves disease. CDR3 residues: CASSLDGGEDEQYF. The CDR3 nucleotides read TGTGCCAGCAGCTTAGACGGGGGCGAGGACGAGCAGTACTTC.